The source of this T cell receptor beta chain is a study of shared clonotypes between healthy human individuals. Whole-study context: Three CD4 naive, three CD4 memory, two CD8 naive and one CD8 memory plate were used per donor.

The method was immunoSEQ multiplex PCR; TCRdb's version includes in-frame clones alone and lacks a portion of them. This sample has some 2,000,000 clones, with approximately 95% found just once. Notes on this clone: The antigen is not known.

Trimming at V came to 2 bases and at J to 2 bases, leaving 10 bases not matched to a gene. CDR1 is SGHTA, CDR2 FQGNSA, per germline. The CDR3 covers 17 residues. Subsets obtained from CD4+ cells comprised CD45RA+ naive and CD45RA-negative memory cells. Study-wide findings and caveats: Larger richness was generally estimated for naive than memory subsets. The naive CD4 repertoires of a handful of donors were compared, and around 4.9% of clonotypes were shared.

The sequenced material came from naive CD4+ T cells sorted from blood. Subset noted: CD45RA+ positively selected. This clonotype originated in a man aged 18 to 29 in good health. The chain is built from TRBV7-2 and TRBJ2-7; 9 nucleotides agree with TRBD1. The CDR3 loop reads CASSLKRAGQGPYEQYF. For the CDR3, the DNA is TGTGCCAGCAGCTTAAAAAGGGCGGGACAGGGACCCTACGAGCAGTACTTC.